The TCR beta chain described here comes from a study of T cells in Graves' hyperthyroidism and ophthalmopathy. On the study more broadly: Peripheral blood samples were taken at initial diagnosis, prior to any treatment.

The CDR3 is 13 amino acids. The V and J ends lost 3 bases and 0 bases, in that order; junction bases with no gene match: 1. Germline assignment: CDR1 DFQATT and CDR2 SNEGSKA (reference sequence). Findings and limits, study-wide: Classification by a 13 V-J model distinguished ophthalmopathy from stable hyperthyroidism.

TCR beta CDR3 sequences were amplified from RNA transcripts. The primer set for the first-round RT-PCR of the TCR CDR3 was HTBI. One entry per CDR3 protein, called by TCRdb with MiXCR from the multiplex PCR reads. The profile covers 85,000 to 110,000 distinct CDR3 sequences, with over 45% appearing a single time and about a quarter taken by the ten largest. As regards this clonotype: The antigen is not known.

Orbital computed tomography and thyroid ultrasound, together with serum TRAb and thyroxine and clinical symptoms, were used for diagnoses. This sequence was found in a man aged 40-50 years with Graves' hyperthyroidism. The rearrangement joins TRBV20-1 to TRBJ1-1, with 7 nucleotides matching TRBD1. The sample was blood. The CDR3 bases are TGCAGTGCTAGGGGGACAGTGAACACTGAAGCTTTCTTT. It encodes CSARGTVNTEAFF.